This TCR beta chain was found in a study of early T cells in non-severe SARS-CoV-2 infection. In its sample, this clonotype was seen once. TCRdb used MiXCR to reprocess the 5' RACE reads, holding one entry per CDR3 protein. The sample yields under 140,000 distinct CDR3 sequences, over 9.5% seen once. V was pared by 6 bases and J by 2 bases, with 13 bases between. This CDR3 comprises 14 residues. Per germline, CDR1 MGHRA and CDR2 YSYEKL. This TCR was recovered from an adult who was a healthcare worker with PCR-confirmed SARS-CoV-2 infection or an uninfected control (not recorded which). The V call is TRBV4-1, the J call TRBJ1-2; no reliable D call. Sequences were derived from whole blood, sampled at baseline. The CDR3 region has the DNA TGCGCCAGCAGTCGCGAAGCCCGGAACTATGGCTACACCTTC. Its protein is CASSREARNYGYTF.